This T cell receptor beta chain appears in the sequencing data of a study of blood T cell repertoires in COVID-19. How the authors handled the data: How many nucleated cells were present was estimated from reference gene primer amplification. Profiling relied on immunoSEQ multiplex PCR, and the TCRdb table lists in-frame clones only, not all of them. From that table come the V and J calls and clone size; the DNA was used to work out D and trimming. The profile covers 180,000 or so clones, with more than 65% appearing a single time and 13% to 15% taken by the ten largest. This CDR3 is built from 16 residues. Germline CDR1 LNHDA, CDR2 SQIVND (reference sequence). Unmatched junction bases numbered 13, after V lost 7 bases and J lost 3 bases.

The rearrangement joins TRBV19 to TRBJ2-7; 9 positions match TRBD2. The sequence was collected from a man aged 45-65 years who had recovered from COVID-19. The sequencing input was PBMCs or T cells enriched from blood (not recorded which). The CDR3 sequence: CASTPSASGEYYEQYF. The CDR3, as DNA: TGTGCCAGTACTCCGTCCGCTAGCGGGGAATACTACGAGCAGTACTTC. The full variable domain, rest sourced from reference TRBV19 and TRBJ2-7, is DGGITQSPKYLFRKEGQNVTLSCEQNLNHDAMYWYRQDPGQGLRLIYYSQIVNDFQKGDIAEGYSVSREKKESFPLTVTSAQKNPTAFYLCASTPSASGEYYEQYFGPGTRLTVT.